This record covers a single TCR beta chain. The data derive from a study of blood T cell repertoires in COVID-19. Study-level information: The analysed material was cDNA or gDNA that came from T cells, B-cell-depleted T cells, or PBMCs.

All enrollees were about 18 to 89 years old and from 24 US areas. Here immunoSEQ multiplex PCR was the method, and the copy in TCRdb shows in-frame clones only, minus some. The repertoire includes some 180,000 clones, approximately 85% of them detected once, and 6.2% sits in the top ten. The germline V gene encodes CDR1 SGHRS and CDR2 YFSETQ. V was pared by 0 bases and J by 8 bases, with 6 bases between. The CDR3 spans 12 residues. The source is a man aged 40-55 years who had recovered from COVID-19. The sample taken for sequencing was PBMCs or T cells enriched from blood (not recorded which). This chain uses TRBV5-1 with TRBJ2-1, with a weak D call TRBD2 (6 bases). CDR3 bases: TGCGCCAGCAGCTTGGGACTAGATGAGCAGTTCTTC. As protein: CASSLGLDEQFF.